This T cell receptor (beta chain) was captured in a study of cytomegalovirus exposure and HLA in healthy donors. Study-level findings and limits: Published work reported that the classifier diagnosed cytomegalovirus status with high specificity and sensitivity. In vitro assays verified that three CMV-associated chains recognized CMV antigens specifically.

There are 14 residues in the CDR3. V lost 6 bases, J lost 4 bases, and 6 bases stayed unmatched. CDR1 is SNHLY, CDR2 FYNNEI, per germline. Primers: 60 Vbeta forward and 13 Jbeta reverse. TCRdb keeps only in-frame clones here, not all; method: immunoSEQ multiplex PCR. The repertoire has around 140,000 clones, 76% of them found once; the top ten carry around 1.8%. Points on this clone: Its cognate antigen is unknown.

The source is a female donor in good health and CMV-seropositive. This chain joins TRBV2 and TRBJ2-3; 8 nucleotides align to TRBD2. Sequencing input: PBMCs. CDR3 residues: CASSRLALSDTQYF. The CDR3, as DNA: TGTGCCAGCAGCCGACTAGCGTTGTCAGATACGCAGTATTTT.